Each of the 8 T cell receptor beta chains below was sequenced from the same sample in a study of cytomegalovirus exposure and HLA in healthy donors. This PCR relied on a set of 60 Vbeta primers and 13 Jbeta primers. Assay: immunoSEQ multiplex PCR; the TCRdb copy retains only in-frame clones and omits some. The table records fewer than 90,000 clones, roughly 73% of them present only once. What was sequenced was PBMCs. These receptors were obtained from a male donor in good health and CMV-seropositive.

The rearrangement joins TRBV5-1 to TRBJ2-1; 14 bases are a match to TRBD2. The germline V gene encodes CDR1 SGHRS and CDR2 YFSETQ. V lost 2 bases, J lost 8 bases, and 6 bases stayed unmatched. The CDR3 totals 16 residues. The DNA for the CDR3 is TGCGCCAGCAGCTTCCCGGGACTAGCGGGAGTTTATGAGCAGTTCTTC. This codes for CASSFPGLAGVYEQFF.

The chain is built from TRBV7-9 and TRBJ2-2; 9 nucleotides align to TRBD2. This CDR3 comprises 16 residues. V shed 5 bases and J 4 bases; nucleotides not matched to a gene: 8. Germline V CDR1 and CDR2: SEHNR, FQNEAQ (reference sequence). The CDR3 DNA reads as TGTGCCAGCAGCGCCCGACTAGCGGAGACCACCGGGGAGCTGTTTTTT. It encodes CASSARLAETTGELFF.

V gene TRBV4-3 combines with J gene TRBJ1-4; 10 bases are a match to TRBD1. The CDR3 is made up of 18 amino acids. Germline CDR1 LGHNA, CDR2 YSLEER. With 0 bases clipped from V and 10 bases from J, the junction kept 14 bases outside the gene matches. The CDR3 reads CASSQEVGTGDLGVKLFF. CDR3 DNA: TGCGCCAGCAGCCAAGAAGTCGGGACAGGGGATCTTGGGGTAAAACTGTTTTTT.

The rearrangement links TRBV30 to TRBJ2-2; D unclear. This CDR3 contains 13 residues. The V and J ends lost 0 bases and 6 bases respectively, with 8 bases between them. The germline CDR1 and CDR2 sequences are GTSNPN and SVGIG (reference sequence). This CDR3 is CAWSVRHPGELFF. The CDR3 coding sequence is TGTGCCTGGAGTGTACGACATCCCGGGGAGCTGTTTTTT.

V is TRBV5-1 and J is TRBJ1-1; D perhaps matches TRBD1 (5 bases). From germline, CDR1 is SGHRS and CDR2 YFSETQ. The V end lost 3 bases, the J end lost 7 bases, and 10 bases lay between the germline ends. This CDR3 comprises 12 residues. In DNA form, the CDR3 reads TGCGCCAGCAGCTATACAGGCAGTGAAGCTTTCTTT. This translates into CASSYTGSEAFF.

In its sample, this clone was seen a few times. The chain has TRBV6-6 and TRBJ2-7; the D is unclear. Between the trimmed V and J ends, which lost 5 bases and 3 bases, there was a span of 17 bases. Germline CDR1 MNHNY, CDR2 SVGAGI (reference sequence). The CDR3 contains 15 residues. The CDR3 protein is CASSRSGPPYYEQYF. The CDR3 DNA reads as TGTGCCAGCAGTCGATCAGGCCCCCCTTACTACGAGCAGTACTTC.

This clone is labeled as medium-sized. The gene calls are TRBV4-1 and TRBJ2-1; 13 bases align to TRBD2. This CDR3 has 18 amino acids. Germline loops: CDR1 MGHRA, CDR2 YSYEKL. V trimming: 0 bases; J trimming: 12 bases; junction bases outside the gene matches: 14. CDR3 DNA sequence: TGCGCCAGCAGCCAAGACCCCATGACTAGCGGGAGGACGCTTGGGCAGTTCTTC. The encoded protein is CASSQDPMTSGRTLGQFF.

In DNA form, the CDR3 reads TGTGCCAGCAGTTTACCTCCCCTTGGACTAGCGGGAGTGTACGAGCAGTACTTC. This sequence encodes CASSLPPLGLAGVYEQYF. V gene TRBV28 combines with J gene TRBJ2-7; 13 positions agree with TRBD2. Germline V lookup: CDR1 MDHEN, CDR2 SYDVKM. CDR3 length equals 18 residues. Germline trimming cut 2 bases from V and 4 bases from J; bases unmatched to any gene: 11.